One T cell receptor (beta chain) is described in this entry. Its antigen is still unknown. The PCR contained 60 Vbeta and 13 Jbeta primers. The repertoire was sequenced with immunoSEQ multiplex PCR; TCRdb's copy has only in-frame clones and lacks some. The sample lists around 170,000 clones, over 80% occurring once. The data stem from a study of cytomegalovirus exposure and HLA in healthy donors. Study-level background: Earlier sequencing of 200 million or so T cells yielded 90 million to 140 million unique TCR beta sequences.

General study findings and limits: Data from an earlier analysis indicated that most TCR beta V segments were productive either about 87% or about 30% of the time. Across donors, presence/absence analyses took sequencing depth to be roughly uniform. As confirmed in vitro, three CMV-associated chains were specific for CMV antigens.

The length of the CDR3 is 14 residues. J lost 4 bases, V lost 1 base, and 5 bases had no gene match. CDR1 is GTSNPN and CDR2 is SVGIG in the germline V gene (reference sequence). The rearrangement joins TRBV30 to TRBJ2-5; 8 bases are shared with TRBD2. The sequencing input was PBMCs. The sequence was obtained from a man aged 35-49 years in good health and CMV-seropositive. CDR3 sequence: CAWSATGTRETQYF. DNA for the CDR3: TGTGCCTGGAGTGCCACCGGGACTAGAGAGACCCAGTACTTC. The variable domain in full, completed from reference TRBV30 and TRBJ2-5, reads SQTIHQWPATLVQPVGSPLSLECTVEGTSNPNLYWYRQAAGRGLQLLFYSVGIGQISSEVPQNLSASRPQDRQFILSSKKLLLSDSGFYLCAWSATGTRETQYFGPGTRLLVL.